The entry that follows covers one T cell receptor (beta chain) sequence. This record belongs to a study of T-cell memory formation after mild COVID-19. MiXCR, applied by TCRdb to the 5' RACE reads, yields one record per CDR3 protein. This sample has about 290,000 distinct CDR3 sequences, with 15% found just once. V was shortened by 1 base and J by 13 bases, with 18 bases between the two germline ends. Germline-derived CDR1 and CDR2 are DFQATT and SNEGSKA (reference sequence). CDR3 size: 13 residues. The sequence came from a man younger than 35 who had mild COVID-19 (a few samples of this study predate the infection). Cell type and time point are not known. The chain links TRBV20-1 to TRBJ2-3, with D perhaps matching TRBD1 (6 bases). The sample taken for sequencing was PBMCs or a T cell subset sorted from them (not recorded which). CDR3 amino acids: CSARGRWGQTKYF. The CDR3 DNA reads as TGCAGTGCTAGAGGTCGGTGGGGGCAGACAAAGTATTTT.